This T cell receptor beta chain is drawn from a study of regulatory T cells in long-lasting Graves disease. The time point was: newly diagnosed GD, antithyroid drugs for less than 3 months. TCR sequences were obtained from RNA taken from PBMCs. According to the study, TCR beta libraries were built with iRepertoire HTBI primers and CDR3-region Arm-PCR. Using its own MiXCR run on the multiplex PCR reads, TCRdb lists one record per CDR3 protein. The profile covers some 500,000 distinct CDR3 sequences, with roughly 16% appearing a single time and approximately 25% taken by the ten largest. Separately, the same data were catalogued under a study of T cells in Graves' hyperthyroidism and ophthalmopathy.

This material consisted of peripheral blood mononuclear cells (PBMCs), taken at new diagnosis, from a patient treated with antithyroid drugs. The TCR comes from a middle-aged woman with Graves disease.

CDR3: CSVGGRGGAPEAFF. For the CDR3, the DNA is TGCAGCGTTGGAGGAAGGGGGGGAGCTCCTGAAGCTTTCTTT. The chain is built from TRBV29-1 and TRBJ1-1, with D tentatively TRBD1 (6 bases). CDR1 SQVTM and CDR2 ANQGSEA come from the germline V gene. V lost 4 bases and J 6 bases, leaving 18 bases between the germline ends. CDR3 length equals 14 residues.